The 10 T cell receptor beta chains below were found in one sample sequenced in a study of chemoradiotherapy in HPV16-positive cancers (dated by TCRdb to between 2020 and 2023). Library method: the immunoSEQ multiplex PCR assay. The clones in this table, taken by TCRdb from immuneACCESS, are in-frame only. Not every clone is retained; where verified, under half of the shortfall comes from an unresolved V gene, and the cause of the rest is unknown. This sample has around 23,000 clones in its table, and about 90% of those were observed once. The ten biggest clones cover over 4.5% of the sample. Sequenced here: blood, sampled from a patient who underwent chemoradiotherapy. The source of these receptors is a human donor with HPV-associated anogenital cancer.

In its sample, this clone was seen a few times. The chain employs TRBV28 and TRBJ1-2, with 7 bases matching TRBD1. The CDR3 length is 15 residues. Unmatched junction bases numbered 15, after V lost 6 bases and J lost 8 bases. Germline CDR1 and CDR2: MDHEN and SYDVKM. CDR3: CASSLGQYQKGGYTF. As DNA, the CDR3 is TGTGCCAGCAGCTTGGGACAGTACCAAAAGGGCGGCTACACCTTC.

This sequence joins TRBV13 and TRBJ2-7, with 7 positions matching TRBD1. The J segment lost 6 bases and the V segment lost 5 bases, leaving 10 bases of the junction unmatched. Germline-derived CDR1 and CDR2 are PRHDT and FYEKMQ (reference sequence). The CDR3 is made up of 14 amino acids. The DNA for the CDR3 is TGTGCCAGCAGCGTCGGTAAGGGGGCTAGCGAGCAGTACTTC. As protein: CASSVGKGASEQYF. Full variable domain (outside the CDR3, taken from reference TRBV13 and TRBJ2-7): AAGVIQSPRHLIKEKRETATLKCYPIPRHDTVYWYQQGPGQDPQFLISFYEKMQSDKGSIPDRFSAQQFSDYHSELNMSSLELGDSALYFCASSVGKGASEQYFGPGTRLTVT.

The chain combines TRBV19 with TRBJ1-3; 8 nucleotides match TRBD1. The CDR3 is made up of 15 amino acids. J gave up 2 bases and V 5 bases, and 5 bases lay outside the gene matches. The germline V gene encodes CDR1 LNHDA and CDR2 SQIVND (reference sequence). The CDR3 loop is CASSSSTGAGNTIYF. The CDR3 DNA sequence: TGTGCCAGTAGTTCATCGACAGGGGCTGGAAACACCATATATTTT.

This sequence joins TRBV5-4 and TRBJ1-1, with a possible D match to TRBD1 (5 bases). The germline V and J ends were trimmed by 0 bases and 1 base, with 10 bases remaining between them. This CDR3 comprises 15 residues. CDR1 is SGHNT, CDR2 YYREEE, per germline (reference sequence). The CDR3 DNA is TGTGCCAGCAGCTTGGAGGGCAGGGCGAACACTGAAGCTTTCTTT. It codes for CASSLEGRANTEAFF.

This clone was picked up one time. The V call is TRBV30, the J call TRBJ1-6, with a tentative D call TRBD1 (5 bases). Trimming pared 0 bases from V and 4 bases from J, leaving 10 bases between. The CDR3 length is 15 residues. Per germline, CDR1 GTSNPN and CDR2 SVGIG (reference sequence). CDR3: CAWSVDQGYNSPLHF. DNA for the CDR3: TGTGCCTGGAGTGTGGACCAGGGTTATAATTCACCCCTCCACTTT. Variable domain in full (rest from reference TRBV30 and TRBJ1-6): SQTIHQWPATLVQPVGSPLSLECTVEGTSNPNLYWYRQAAGRGLQLLFYSVGIGQISSEVPQNLSASRPQDRQFILSSKKLLLSDSGFYLCAWSVDQGYNSPLHFGNGTRLTVT.

V is TRBV28 and J is TRBJ1-1; TRBD1 matches at 7 bases. The CDR3 extends over 14 amino acids. The junction had 9 bases not matched to a gene; V was cut back by 5 bases and J by 6 bases. The germline V gene encodes CDR1 MDHEN and CDR2 SYDVKM. DNA of the CDR3: TGTGCCAGCAGTCCGCCGACAGGGTCGGCTGAAGCTTTCTTT. The encoded protein is CASSPPTGSAEAFF.

The J gene is TRBJ1-1, the V gene TRBV7-9, with a possible D match to TRBD1 (6 bases). V was pared by 4 bases and J by 1 base, with 7 bases between. The length of the CDR3 is 13 residues. Germline lookup yields CDR1 SEHNR and CDR2 FQNEAQ (reference sequence). The CDR3 sequence is CASSWTENTEAFF. The DNA of the CDR3 is TGTGCCAGCAGCTGGACAGAGAACACTGAAGCTTTCTTT.

This chain joins TRBV30 and TRBJ1-1, with 8 bases matching TRBD1. The CDR3 runs 16 residues. V was clipped by 2 bases and J by 1 base; unmatched bases: 9. CDR1 and CDR2 (germline): GTSNPN, SVGIG (reference sequence). CDR3: CAWSYQGAFPNTEAFF. CDR3 sequence (DNA): TGTGCCTGGAGTTATCAGGGGGCCTTCCCGAACACTGAAGCTTTCTTT.

The chain is built from TRBV30 and TRBJ1-2; TRBD1 agrees at 7 bases. In germline, CDR1 is GTSNPN, CDR2 SVGIG (reference sequence). V gave up 1 base and J gave up 11 bases; unmatched junction bases: 4. This CDR3 region has 11 residues. The CDR3 DNA reads TGTGCCTGGAGTGGGGACAGTAGGTACACCTTC. Protein product: CAWSGDSRYTF.

The chain recombines TRBV27 with TRBJ1-1; D remains ambiguous. Germline assignment: CDR1 MNHEY and CDR2 SMNVEV (reference sequence). The CDR3 totals 11 residues. V lost 6 bases and J 7 bases, leaving 9 bases between the germline ends. The CDR3 spells CASSDQYEAFF. The DNA of the CDR3 is TGTGCCAGCAGCGACCAGTATGAAGCTTTCTTT.